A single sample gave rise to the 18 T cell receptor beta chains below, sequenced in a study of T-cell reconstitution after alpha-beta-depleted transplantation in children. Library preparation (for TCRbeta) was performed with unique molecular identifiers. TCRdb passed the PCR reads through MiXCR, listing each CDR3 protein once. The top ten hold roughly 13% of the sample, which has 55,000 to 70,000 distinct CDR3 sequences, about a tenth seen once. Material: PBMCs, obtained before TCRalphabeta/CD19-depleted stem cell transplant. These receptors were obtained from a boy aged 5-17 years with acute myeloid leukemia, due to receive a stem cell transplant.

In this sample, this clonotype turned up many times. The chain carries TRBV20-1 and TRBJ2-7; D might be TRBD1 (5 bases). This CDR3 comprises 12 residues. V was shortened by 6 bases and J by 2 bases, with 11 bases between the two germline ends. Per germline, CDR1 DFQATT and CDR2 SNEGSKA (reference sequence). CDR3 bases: TGCAGTGCCCCTACCAGGGCCTACGAGCAGTACTTC. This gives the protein CSAPTRAYEQYF.

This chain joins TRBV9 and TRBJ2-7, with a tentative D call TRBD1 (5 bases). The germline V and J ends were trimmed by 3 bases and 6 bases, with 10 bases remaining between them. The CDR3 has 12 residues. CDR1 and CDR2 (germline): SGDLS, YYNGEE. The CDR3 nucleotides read TGTGCCAGCAGCGCCCGCACAGGCGAGCAGTACTTC. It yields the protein CASSARTGEQYF.

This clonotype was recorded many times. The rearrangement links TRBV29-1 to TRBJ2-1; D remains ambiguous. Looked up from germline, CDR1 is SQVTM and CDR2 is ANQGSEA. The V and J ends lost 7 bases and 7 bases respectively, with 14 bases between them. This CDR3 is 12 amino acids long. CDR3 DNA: TGCAGCGCCGACCCTCCCGGGAATGAGCAGTTCTTC. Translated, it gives CSADPPGNEQFF.

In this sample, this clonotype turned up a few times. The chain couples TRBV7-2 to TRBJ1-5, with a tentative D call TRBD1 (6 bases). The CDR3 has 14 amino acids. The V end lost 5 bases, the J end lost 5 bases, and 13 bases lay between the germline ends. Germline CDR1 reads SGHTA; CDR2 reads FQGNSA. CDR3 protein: CASSPGTPDQPQHF. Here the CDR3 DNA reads TGTGCCAGCAGCCCCGGGACACCCGATCAGCCCCAGCATTTT.

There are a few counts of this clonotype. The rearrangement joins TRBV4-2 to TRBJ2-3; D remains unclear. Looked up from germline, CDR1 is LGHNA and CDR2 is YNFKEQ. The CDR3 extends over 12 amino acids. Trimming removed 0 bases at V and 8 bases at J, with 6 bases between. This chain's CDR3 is CASSQEPGTQYF. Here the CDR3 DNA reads TGTGCCAGCAGCCAAGAGCCCGGTACGCAGTATTTT.

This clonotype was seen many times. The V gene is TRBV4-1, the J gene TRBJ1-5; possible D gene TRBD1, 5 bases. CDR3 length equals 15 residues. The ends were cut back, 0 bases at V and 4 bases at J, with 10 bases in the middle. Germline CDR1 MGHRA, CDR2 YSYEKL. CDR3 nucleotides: TGCGCCAGCAGCCAAGAAGGTGGGGGAAATCAGCCCCAGCATTTT. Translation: CASSQEGGGNQPQHF.

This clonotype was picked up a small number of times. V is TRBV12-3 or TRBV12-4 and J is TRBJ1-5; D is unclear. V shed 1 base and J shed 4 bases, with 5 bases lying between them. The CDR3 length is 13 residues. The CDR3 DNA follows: TGTGCCAGCAGTTTAGAACAGAATCAGCCCCAGCATTTT. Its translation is CASSLEQNQPQHF.

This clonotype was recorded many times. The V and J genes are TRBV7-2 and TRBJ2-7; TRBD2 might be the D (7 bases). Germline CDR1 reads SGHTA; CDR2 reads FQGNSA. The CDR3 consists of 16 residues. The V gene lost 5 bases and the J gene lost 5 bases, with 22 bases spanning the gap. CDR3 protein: CASSRDTLSGGNEQYF. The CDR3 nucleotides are TGTGCCAGCAGCCGGGACACACTCTCCGGGGGGAACGAGCAGTACTTC.

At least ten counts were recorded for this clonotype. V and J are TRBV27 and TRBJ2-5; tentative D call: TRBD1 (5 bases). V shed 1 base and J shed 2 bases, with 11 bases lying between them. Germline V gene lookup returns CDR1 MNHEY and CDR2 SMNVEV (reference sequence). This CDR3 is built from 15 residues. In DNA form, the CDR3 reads TGTGCCAGCAGTTTATTAGGGGTGGGACAAGAGACCCAGTACTTC. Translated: CASSLLGVGQETQYF.

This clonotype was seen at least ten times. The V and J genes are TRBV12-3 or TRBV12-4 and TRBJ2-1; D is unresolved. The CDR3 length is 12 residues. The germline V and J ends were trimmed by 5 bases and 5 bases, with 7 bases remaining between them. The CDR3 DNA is TGTGCCAGCAGTGTAAAACACAATGAGCAGTTCTTC. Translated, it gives CASSVKHNEQFF.

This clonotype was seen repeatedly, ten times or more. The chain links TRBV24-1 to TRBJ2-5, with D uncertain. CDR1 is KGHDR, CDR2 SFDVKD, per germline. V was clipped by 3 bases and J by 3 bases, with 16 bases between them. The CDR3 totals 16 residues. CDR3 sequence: CATSDPQGIGKETQYF. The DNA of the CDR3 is TGTGCCACCAGTGATCCCCAAGGTATCGGTAAAGAGACCCAGTACTTC.

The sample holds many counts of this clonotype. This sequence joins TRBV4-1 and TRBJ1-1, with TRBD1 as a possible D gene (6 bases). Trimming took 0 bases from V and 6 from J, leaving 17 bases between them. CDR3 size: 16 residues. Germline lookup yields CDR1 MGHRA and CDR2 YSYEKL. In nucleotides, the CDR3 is TGCGCCAGCAGCCAAGAGGGGGGGGGGCAGATCTCTGAAGCTTTCTTT. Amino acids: CASSQEGGGQISEAFF.

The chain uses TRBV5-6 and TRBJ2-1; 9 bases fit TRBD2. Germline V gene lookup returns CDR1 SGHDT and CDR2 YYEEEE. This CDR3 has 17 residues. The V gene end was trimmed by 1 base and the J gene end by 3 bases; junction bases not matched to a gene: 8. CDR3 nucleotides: TGTGCCAGCAGCTTGCAGGCGGGACTAGCCCACTACAATGAGCAGTTCTTC. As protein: CASSLQAGLAHYNEQFF.

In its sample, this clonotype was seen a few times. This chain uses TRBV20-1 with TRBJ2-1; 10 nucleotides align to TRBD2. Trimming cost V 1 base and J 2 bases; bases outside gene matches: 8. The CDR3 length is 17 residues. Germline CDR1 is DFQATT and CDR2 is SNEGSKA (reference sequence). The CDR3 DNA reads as TGCAGTGCTAGAGGCCATAGCGGGAGGACAACCTACAATGAGCAGTTCTTC. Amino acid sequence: CSARGHSGRTTYNEQFF.

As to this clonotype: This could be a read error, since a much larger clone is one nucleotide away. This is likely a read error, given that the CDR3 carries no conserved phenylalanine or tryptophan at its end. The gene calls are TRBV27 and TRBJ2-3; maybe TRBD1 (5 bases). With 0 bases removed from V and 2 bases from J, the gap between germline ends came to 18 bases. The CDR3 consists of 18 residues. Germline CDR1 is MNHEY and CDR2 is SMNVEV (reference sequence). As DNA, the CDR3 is TGTGCCAGCAGTTTATCTCCAGTCCGGGCCAGGGTCACAGATACGCAGTATTAT. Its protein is CASSLSPVRARVTDTQYY.

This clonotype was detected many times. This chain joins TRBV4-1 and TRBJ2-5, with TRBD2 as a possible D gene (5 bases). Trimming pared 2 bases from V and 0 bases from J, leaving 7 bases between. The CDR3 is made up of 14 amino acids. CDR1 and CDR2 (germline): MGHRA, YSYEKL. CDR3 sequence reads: CASSQRGYQETQYF. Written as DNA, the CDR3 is TGCGCCAGCAGCCAAAGAGGGTACCAAGAGACCCAGTACTTC.

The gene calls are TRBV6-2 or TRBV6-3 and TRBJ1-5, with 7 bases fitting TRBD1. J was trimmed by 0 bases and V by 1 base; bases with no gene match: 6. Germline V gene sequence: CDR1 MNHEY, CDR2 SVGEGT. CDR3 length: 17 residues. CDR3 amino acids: CASSYYPGQNSNQPQHF. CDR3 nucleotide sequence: TGTGCCAGCAGTTACTATCCGGGACAGAATAGCAATCAGCCCCAGCATTTT.

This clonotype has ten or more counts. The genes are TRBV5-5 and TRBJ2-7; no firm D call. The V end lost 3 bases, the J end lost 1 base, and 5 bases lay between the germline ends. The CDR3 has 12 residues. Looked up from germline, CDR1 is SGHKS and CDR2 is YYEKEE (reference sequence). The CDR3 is CASSSASYEQYV. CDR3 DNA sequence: TGTGCCAGCAGCTCCGCATCCTACGAGCAGTACGTC.